Presented here are 15 T cell receptor beta chains from one specimen sequenced in a study of regulatory T cells in long-lasting Graves disease (dated by TCRdb to 2020 to 2023). Library preparation employed multiplex PCR. The instrument given in TCRdb is Illumina HiSeq 4000. CDR3 regions were amplified by Arm-PCR with iRepertoire HTBI primers to construct TCR beta libraries. TCRdb reprocessing: public reads trimmed at Q25 with fastp, clones called with MiXCR, in-frame beta chains kept. For every CDR3 protein sequence, its rows merge into one entry that carries the most common genes and DNA. In this sample the table shows about 400,000 distinct CDR3 sequences, 20% to 25% of which occur a single time. Under 25% of the sample goes to the ten largest clones. Interpreted using the paper, the time point label stands for: persistent/refractory GD, antithyroid drugs over 5 years with positive TRAb. For both TCR sequencing and RNA sequencing, RNA was extracted from PBMCs using TRIzol.

The material sequenced was peripheral blood mononuclear cells (PBMCs), taken when the disease was refractory, from a patient treated with antithyroid drugs. These TCRs come from a female donor with Graves disease.

Only a few counts were recorded for this clonotype. The V call is TRBV4-1, the J call TRBJ2-7, with TRBD1 identical over 10 bases. CDR3 size: 15 residues. The junction had 4 bases not matched to a gene; V was cut back by 1 base and J by 4 bases. Germline assignment: CDR1 MGHRA and CDR2 YSYEKL. CDR3 amino acids: CASSQATGGSYEQYF. CDR3 DNA: TGCGCCAGCAGCCAAGCGACAGGGGGCTCTTACGAGCAGTACTTC.

The chain links TRBV6-1 to TRBJ1-4; the D is unclear. The germline V and J ends were trimmed by 4 bases and 8 bases, with 20 bases remaining between them. CDR3 length: 16 amino acids. Per the germline V gene, CDR1 is MNHNS and CDR2 is SASEGT. As DNA, the CDR3 is TGTGCCAGCAGTGGAATTCAACCGGCGGCAAGAGAAAAACTGTTTTTT. As protein: CASSGIQPAAREKLFF.

This clonotype was recorded at least ten times. J is TRBJ2-7 and V is TRBV11-2, with 7 bases identical to TRBD1. V was pared by 3 bases and J by 3 bases, with 5 bases of the junction left unmatched. From germline, CDR1 is SGHAT and CDR2 FQNNGV. The CDR3 is 14 amino acids. Here the CDR3 DNA reads TGTGCCAGCAGCTTCGCGTCAGGGGGCTACGAGCAGTACTTC. Residues: CASSFASGGYEQYF.

This clonotype was recorded at least ten times. This chain joins TRBV19 and TRBJ1-1; 9 bases are a match to TRBD1. Germline CDR1 LNHDA, CDR2 SQIVND (reference sequence). V trimming: 5 bases; J trimming: 4 bases; junction bases outside the gene matches: 11. The length of the CDR3 is 16 residues. The CDR3 coding sequence is TGTGCCAGTAGTCCCCACGACAGGGGGAAGGGCACTGAAGCTTTCTTT. Translating it yields CASSPHDRGKGTEAFF. The entire variable domain, with the rest obtained from reference TRBV19 and TRBJ1-1, is as follows: DGGITQSPKYLFRKEGQNVTLSCEQNLNHDAMYWYRQDPGQGLRLIYYSQIVNDFQKGDIAEGYSVSREKKESFPLTVTSAQKNPTAFYLCASSPHDRGKGTEAFFGQGTRLTVV.

This clonotype was seen ten or more times. The V call is TRBV5-1, the J call TRBJ2-2; TRBD1 is a possible D gene (5 bases). Per germline, CDR1 SGHRS and CDR2 YFSETQ. The CDR3 runs 14 residues. The V end lost 5 bases, the J end lost 3 bases, and 11 bases lay between the germline ends. This CDR3 is CASRDTADTGELFF. As DNA, the CDR3 is TGCGCCAGCAGGGACACGGCTGACACCGGGGAGCTGTTTTTT.

In this sample, this clonotype turned up many times. The CDR3 coding sequence is TGCAGTGCTAGAGGACAGTGGATGGGGGAGACCCAGTACTTC. As protein: CSARGQWMGETQYF. This chain joins TRBV20-1 and TRBJ2-5, with D maybe TRBD1 (5 bases). V dropped 1 base and J dropped 5 bases, with 14 bases sitting between them. CDR3 length: 14 amino acids. Germline V gene lookup returns CDR1 DFQATT and CDR2 SNEGSKA (reference sequence).

The sample holds many counts of this clonotype. The chain joins TRBV28 to TRBJ2-7, with D possibly matching TRBD1 (5 bases). The CDR3 has 14 amino acids. From germline, CDR1 is MDHEN and CDR2 SYDVKM. The ends were cut back, 4 bases at V and 2 bases at J, with 12 bases in the middle. CDR3 DNA: TGTGCCAGCAGTTCAAGACAGACTCCCTACGAGCAGTACTTC. Translated: CASSSRQTPYEQYF. Based on the CDR3 plus reference TRBV28 and TRBJ2-7, the full variable domain is DVKVTQSSRYLVKRTGEKVFLECVQDMDHENMFWYRQDPGLGLRLIYFSYDVKMKEKGDIPEGYSVSREKKERFSLILESASTNQTSMYLCASSSRQTPYEQYFGPGTRLTVT.

This clonotype was seen repeatedly, ten times or more. The CDR3 nucleotides read TGTGCCAGCAGTCCCTTTAGAGCGGAGAAGGGGGAGACCCAGTACTTC. Its protein product is CASSPFRAEKGETQYF. The chain links TRBV27 to TRBJ2-5, with D possibly being TRBD1 or TRBD2 (5 bases each). CDR3 length equals 16 residues. Trimming removed 5 bases at V and 5 bases at J, with 21 bases between. Germline V gene sequence: CDR1 MNHEY, CDR2 SMNVEV (reference sequence).

The gene calls are TRBV7-2 and TRBJ2-7, with 9 bases identical to TRBD1. The ends lost 0 bases at V and 6 bases at J; junction bases unmatched: 9. This CDR3 has 16 residues. Germline CDR1 reads SGHTA; CDR2 reads FQGNSA. As DNA, the CDR3 is TGTGCCAGCAGCTTAGCGGGAAGACAGGGGGGGTCCGAGCAGTACTTC. Amino acids: CASSLAGRQGGSEQYF. Combining the CDR3 with reference TRBV7-2 and TRBJ2-7 gives the whole variable domain GAGVSQSPSNKVTEKGKDVELRCDPISGHTALYWYRQSLGQGLEFLIYFQGNSAPDKSGLPSDRFSAERTGGSVSTLTIQRTQQEDSAVYLCASSLAGRQGGSEQYFGPGTRLTVT.

As to this clonotype: This sequence may be a read error, since a much larger clone differs from it by one base. The chain uses TRBV7-2 and TRBJ1-2, with 8 bases fitting TRBD1. V gave up 8 bases and J gave up 1 base; unmatched junction bases: 9. From germline, CDR1 is SGHTA and CDR2 FQGNSA. The CDR3 extends over 15 amino acids. The CDR3 nucleotides are TGTGCCAGCGGCCTAAAGACAGGGGATAACTATGGCTACACCTTC. Encoded protein: CASGLKTGDNYGYTF.

The chain has TRBV20-1 and TRBJ2-5, with 10 nucleotides matching TRBD2. From germline, CDR1 is DFQATT and CDR2 SNEGSKA (reference sequence). V was pared by 3 bases and J by 11 bases, with 21 bases of the junction left unmatched. The CDR3 contains 17 residues. The CDR3 here is CSASGRASGSNKDEQYF. The CDR3, as DNA: TGCAGTGCTAGCGGGCGGGCTAGCGGGAGTAATAAGGATGAGCAGTACTTC.

J is TRBJ2-7 and V is TRBV10-3; D is perhaps TRBD1 (5 bases). Germline V gene sequence: CDR1 ENHRY, CDR2 SYGVKD. The CDR3 runs to 11 residues. Trimming pared 5 bases from V and 6 bases from J, leaving 8 bases between. CDR3 sequence reads: CAISHGAEQYF. CDR3 bases: TGTGCCATCAGTCATGGGGCCGAGCAGTACTTC.

A word on this clonotype: With a much larger clone just one base away, this may be a read error. This chain uses TRBV7-2 with TRBJ1-1; the D is unclear. Germline CDR1 is SGHTA and CDR2 is FQGNSA. The V gene lost 2 bases and the J gene lost 4 bases, with 11 bases spanning the gap. The CDR3 is made up of 14 amino acids. CDR3 residues: CASSLRATSTEAFF. The CDR3 region has the DNA TGTGCCAGCAGCTTAAGGGCGACGAGCACTGAAGCTTTCTTT. Based on the CDR3 plus reference TRBV7-2 and TRBJ1-1, the full variable domain is GAGVSQSPSNKVTEKGKDVELRCDPISGHTALYWYRQSLGQGLEFLIYFQGNSAPDKSGLPSDRFSAERTGGSVSTLTIQRTQQEDSAVYLCASSLRATSTEAFFGQGTRLTVV.

This clonotype was observed a few times. The rearrangement joins TRBV28 to TRBJ2-7; TRBD2 aligns across 9 bases. Germline CDR1 MDHEN, CDR2 SYDVKM. Trimming cost V 5 bases and J 3 bases; bases outside gene matches: 5. CDR3 size: 14 residues. In nucleotides, the CDR3 is TGTGCCAGCAGTCAGCCTAGCGGGATCTACGAGCAGTACTTC. Its protein is CASSQPSGIYEQYF.

Notes on this clonotype: This could be a read error, since a much larger clone is one nucleotide away. The gene calls are TRBV7-2 and TRBJ2-5, with 8 bases that match TRBD1. The CDR3 is made up of 15 amino acids. Germline V CDR1 and CDR2: SGHTA, FQGNSA. The CDR3 sequence is CVSSLKPDRGETQYF. DNA for the CDR3: TGTGTCAGCAGCTTAAAGCCTGACAGGGGAGAGACCCAGTACTTC.